These T cell receptor beta chains were read from a single sample in a study of Ad26.COV2.S vaccination and SARS-CoV-2 variants. TCRdb's copy holds only in-frame clones and misses some; the assay was immunoSEQ multiplex PCR. The sample has 350,000 to 450,000 clones; 89% are singletons. The sequences come from peripheral blood, collected in a trial of Ad26.COV2.S vaccine versus placebo. These receptors were collected from a person aged 18-60 years who received the Ad26.COV2.S COVID-19 vaccine or a placebo. The CDR3 runs from the conserved cysteine through the conserved F or W. Fields, in order: CDR3 protein, CDR3 DNA, D gene, J gene, V gene, clone size. The D gene is left open where the match is weak. Clone sizes are given selectively: once, few, many, or a class where the clone is expanded.

CDR3: CASGSRGKYEQYF; DNA: TGTGCTAGTGGTAGCCGGGGGAAGTACGAGCAGTACTTC; D: NA; J: TRBJ2-7; V: TRBV12-5; size: NA
CDR3: CASSQGLAGYNEQFF; DNA: TGTGCCAGCAGCCAAGGGCTAGCGGGCTACAATGAGCAGTTCTTC; D: TRBD2; J: TRBJ2-1; V: TRBV3-1/TRBV3-2; size: NA
CDR3: CASSSSGTSETQYF; DNA: TGTGCCAGCAGTTCAAGCGGGACGAGTGAGACCCAGTACTTC; D: TRBD2; J: TRBJ2-5; V: TRBV5-6; size: NA
CDR3: CAISDRGAELFF; DNA: TGTGCCATCAGTGACAGGGGAGCGGAGCTGTTTTTT; D: NA; J: TRBJ2-2; V: TRBV10-3; size: NA
CDR3: CASSRLGGAGSRDTQYF; DNA: TGTGCCAGCAGCCGTTTAGGGGGCGCGGGTTCAAGGGATACGCAGTATTTT; D: TRBD1; J: TRBJ2-3; V: TRBV13; size: NA
CDR3: CAVGGETQYF; DNA: TGTGCCGTCGGGGGGGAGACCCAGTACTTC; D: TRBD2; J: TRBJ2-5; V: TRBV19; size: NA
CDR3: CASSAGQGVRGGELFF; DNA: TGTGCCAGCAGTGCGGGACAGGGAGTACGGGGCGGGGAGCTGTTTTTT; D: TRBD1; J: TRBJ2-2; V: TRBV5-4; size: few
CDR3: CASSVREDYNSPLHF; DNA: TGTGCCAGCAGTGTAAGGGAGGATTATAATTCACCCCTCCACTTT; D: NA; J: TRBJ1-6; V: TRBV25-1; size: NA
CDR3: CASSQDWMSGRASNEQFF; DNA: TGTGCCAGCAGCCAAGATTGGATGAGCGGGAGGGCCAGTAATGAGCAGTTCTTC; D: TRBD2; J: TRBJ2-1; V: TRBV3-1/TRBV3-2; size: NA
CDR3: CASSQRAPGLGSNEQFF; DNA: TGTGCCAGCAGCCAAAGGGCGCCGGGACTAGGGTCTAATGAGCAGTTCTTC; D: TRBD2; J: TRBJ2-1; V: TRBV3-1/TRBV3-2; size: NA
CDR3: CAFPRGSGGGYTF; DNA: TGTGCCTTCCCGCGAGGCTCGGGGGGCGGCTACACCTTC; D: NA; J: TRBJ1-2; V: TRBV30; size: NA
CDR3: CASSLVKGMNTEAFF; DNA: TGTGCCAGCAGCTTGGTAAAGGGCATGAACACTGAAGCTTTCTTT; D: NA; J: TRBJ1-1; V: TRBV5-4; size: NA
CDR3: CASSEEGSLGYNEQFF; DNA: TGTGCCAGCAGCGAGGAGGGGTCCTTGGGGTACAATGAGCAGTTCTTC; D: NA; J: TRBJ2-1; V: TRBV9; size: NA
CDR3: CASSVFGQTNEKLFF; DNA: TGTGCCAGCAGCGTTTTCGGACAGACGAATGAAAAACTGTTTTTT; D: NA; J: TRBJ1-4; V: TRBV9; size: NA
CDR3: CAWSVQSGVEAFF; DNA: TGTGCCTGGAGTGTACAGTCAGGAGTTGAAGCTTTCTTT; D: NA; J: TRBJ1-1; V: TRBV30; size: few
CDR3: CAIMAGGVDEQFF; DNA: TGTGCCATCATGGCGGGAGGCGTCGATGAGCAGTTCTTC; D: TRBD2; J: TRBJ2-1; V: TRBV10-3; size: NA
CDR3: CASESLRDRGYEQYF; DNA: TGTGCCAGCGAATCCTTACGGGACAGGGGTTACGAGCAGTACTTC; D: TRBD1; J: TRBJ2-7; V: TRBV27; size: NA
CDR3: CASSPGSLGANVLTF; DNA: TGTGCCAGCAGCCCCGGGAGTCTGGGGGCCAACGTCCTGACTTTC; D: NA; J: TRBJ2-6; V: TRBV9; size: NA
CDR3: CASSFVGQPQHF; DNA: TGTGCCAGCAGTTTCGTCGGCCAGCCCCAGCATTTT; D: NA; J: TRBJ1-5; V: TRBV28; size: once
CDR3: CASSLDLGTGSYEQYF; DNA: TGTGCCAGCAGCTTAGATCTCGGGACAGGCTCCTACGAGCAGTACTTC; D: TRBD1; J: TRBJ2-7; V: TRBV11-2; size: NA
CDR3: CASSRGGAGRANTGELFF; DNA: TGTGCCAGCAGCCGTGGGGGGGCGGGACGCGCGAACACCGGGGAGCTGTTTTTT; D: NA; J: TRBJ2-2; V: TRBV7-6; size: NA
CDR3: CASSLVSSGRGETQYF; DNA: TGTGCCAGCAGCTTGGTGTCTAGCGGGAGAGGCGAGACCCAGTACTTC; D: TRBD2; J: TRBJ2-5; V: TRBV5-6; size: NA
CDR3: CASSTTSGSNTGELFF; DNA: TGTGCCAGCAGCACCACTAGCGGTTCGAACACCGGGGAGCTGTTTTTT; D: TRBD2; J: TRBJ2-2; V: TRBV7-9; size: NA
CDR3: CASSLTVPSGANVLTF; DNA: TGTGCCAGCAGCCTGACAGTTCCCTCTGGGGCCAACGTCCTGACTTTC; D: NA; J: TRBJ2-6; V: TRBV28; size: NA
CDR3: CASSPRDYASGELFF; DNA: TGTGCCAGCAGCCCCCGGGACTACGCCTCCGGGGAGCTGTTTTTT; D: TRBD2; J: TRBJ2-2; V: TRBV7-9; size: NA
CDR3: CASRLTSTYEQYF; DNA: TGTGCCAGCAGACTCACGTCTACCTACGAGCAGTACTTC; D: NA; J: TRBJ2-7; V: TRBV11-2; size: NA
CDR3: CASSKRRATNEKLFF; DNA: TGTGCCAGCAGCAAAAGGAGGGCAACTAATGAAAAACTGTTTTTT; D: NA; J: TRBJ1-4; V: TRBV7-2; size: NA
CDR3: CASSRQARYEQYF; DNA: TGTGCCAGCAGCCGACAGGCCCGCTACGAGCAGTACTTC; D: NA; J: TRBJ2-7; V: TRBV5-4; size: NA
CDR3: CSASTGTGRSNQPQHF; DNA: TGCAGTGCTAGTACAGGGACCGGACGTAGCAATCAGCCCCAGCATTTT; D: NA; J: TRBJ1-5; V: TRBV20-1; size: once
CDR3: CSALRGTEAFF; DNA: TGCAGCGCCCTGAGGGGCACTGAAGCTTTCTTT; D: NA; J: TRBJ1-1; V: TRBV29-1; size: NA
CDR3: CASKGSGNTIYF; DNA: TGTGCCAGCAAGGGCTCTGGAAACACCATATATTTT; D: NA; J: TRBJ1-3; V: TRBV27; size: NA
CDR3: CASSSSLAGPYEQYF; DNA: NA; D: NA; J: TRBJ2-7; V: TRBV28; size: NA
CDR3: CASSLGGGYYGYTF; DNA: TGCGCCAGCAGCTTGGGGGGCGGCTACTATGGCTACACCTTC; D: NA; J: TRBJ1-2; V: TRBV5-1; size: once